One and the same sample provided the 26 T cell receptor beta chains below, sequenced in a study of response to subunit inactivated influenza vaccine. In TCRdb, the RT-PCR reads were re-called with MiXCR into one record per CDR3 protein. Among 500,000 or so distinct CDR3 sequences listed, more than 15% were seen once. Source: CD4+ T cells sorted from PBMCs, taken around 25 months after vaccination. Receptors were obtained from a man between 45 and 75 years old who received an inactivated influenza vaccine.

The chain carries TRBV27 and TRBJ2-3, with 9 bases that match TRBD2. Trimming cost V 0 bases and J 1 base; bases outside gene matches: 2. The CDR3 is 16 residues long. Germline assignment: CDR1 MNHEY and CDR2 SMNVEV (reference sequence). CDR3 protein: CASSLSRGGGTDTQYF. CDR3 in DNA: TGTGCCAGCAGTTTATCACGCGGGGGGGGCACAGATACGCAGTATTTT.

This clonotype was counted at least ten times. The chain combines TRBV3-1 with TRBJ2-1, with 9 positions matching TRBD2. Germline V gives CDR1 LGHDT, CDR2 YNNKEL (reference sequence). The CDR3 sequence is 16 residues long. The trim removed 0 bases at V and 8 bases at J, leaving 8 bases unmatched. The CDR3, as DNA: TGTGCCAGCAGCCAAGATAGAGTAGCGGGGGACCATGAGCAGTTCTTC. Protein product: CASSQDRVAGDHEQFF.

The V gene is TRBV6-2 or TRBV6-3, the J gene TRBJ1-1; 7 nucleotides match TRBD1. With 7 bases clipped from V and 0 bases from J, the junction kept 2 bases outside the gene matches. Looked up from germline, CDR1 is MNHEY and CDR2 is SVGEGT. This CDR3 is 13 amino acids long. Here the CDR3 DNA reads TGTGCCAGCACGGGGACAGTGAACACTGAAGCTTTCTTT. Translation gives CASTGTVNTEAFF.

This chain links TRBV4-1 with TRBJ2-3; TRBD2 matches 7 bases. V gave up 4 bases and J gave up 2 bases; unmatched junction bases: 12. The CDR3 consists of 17 residues. Germline CDR1 and CDR2: MGHRA and YSYEKL. The DNA for the CDR3 is TGCGCCAGCAGCCGGACCTCTAGCGGCAGCCTCACAGATACGCAGTATTTT. It translates to CASSRTSSGSLTDTQYF.

This clonotype has only a few counts. The chain has TRBV4-3 and TRBJ2-1; the match to TRBD2 covers 8 bases. The germline V gene has CDR1 LGHNA and CDR2 YSLEER. The CDR3 spans 14 residues. The V gene end was trimmed by 4 bases and the J gene end by 9 bases; junction bases not matched to a gene: 8. In DNA, the CDR3 is TGCGCCAGCAGCCCTACGACTAGCGTGAGTGAGCAGTTCTTC. This sequence encodes CASSPTTSVSEQFF.

In its sample, this clonotype was seen a few times. This chain connects TRBV4-3 to TRBJ2-7, with 7 nucleotides matching TRBD1. The length of the CDR3 is 14 residues. V dropped 0 bases and J dropped 3; count of bases not matched to a gene: 2. Germline-derived CDR1 and CDR2 are LGHNA and YSLEER. The CDR3 reads CASSQEDRSYEQYF. The CDR3 DNA is TGCGCCAGCAGCCAAGAGGACAGGAGCTACGAGCAGTACTTC.

The J gene is TRBJ2-2, the V gene TRBV23-1; D call uncertain. TRBV23-1 is reported as an ORF; its role is uncertain. Trimming left V 6 bases short and J 6 bases short, with 8 bases between. CDR3 length: 12 amino acids. The CDR3 nucleotides are TGCGCCAGCAGGGTAGGACCCGGGGAGCTGTTTTTT. It is translated as CASRVGPGELFF.

This clonotype showed up just a few times. This chain links TRBV29-1 with TRBJ2-7, with D possibly TRBD2 on 6 matching bases. The ends were cut back, 6 bases at V and 5 bases at J, with 20 bases in the middle. CDR3 length: 14 amino acids. From germline, CDR1 is SQVTM and CDR2 ANQGSEA. In DNA form, the CDR3 reads TGCAGCGTCGGACCTCCGGGACTGCGCCACGAGCAGTACTTC. Translating it yields CSVGPPGLRHEQYF.

This clonotype was counted many times. The chain employs TRBV12-3 or TRBV12-4 and TRBJ2-7; perhaps TRBD1 as D (6 bases). The CDR3 spans 18 residues. The ends were cut back, 3 bases at V and 4 bases at J, with 25 bases in the middle. The CDR3 here is CASSFAGSSRGRKYEQYF. DNA of the CDR3: TGTGCCAGCAGTTTCGCCGGTAGCTCCAGGGGCCGAAAATACGAGCAGTACTTC.

This clonotype was seen repeatedly, ten times or more. The chain links TRBV5-5 to TRBJ1-2; D is unresolved. Germline V lookup: CDR1 SGHKS, CDR2 YYEKEE (reference sequence). The CDR3 has 15 amino acids. The V end lost 0 bases, the J end lost 7 bases, and 16 bases lay between the germline ends. The DNA of the CDR3 is TGTGCCAGCAGCTTGGCTCAGCAAAGTCCTTTTGGCTACACCTTC. Translation gives CASSLAQQSPFGYTF.

The chain uses TRBV14 and TRBJ2-1; D not resolved. Germline values: CDR1 SGHDN, CDR2 FVKESK. V lost 4 bases to trimming and J lost 5 bases, with 15 bases between them. This CDR3 spans 15 amino acids. CDR3 protein: CASSPRLGVNNEQFF. CDR3 nucleotides: TGTGCCAGCAGCCCGAGGCTTGGGGTAAACAATGAGCAGTTCTTC.

This clonotype was counted between two and nine times. The V and J genes are TRBV27 and TRBJ2-3; 9 nucleotides align to TRBD2. CDR3 length: 15 amino acids. V lost 6 bases, J lost 6 bases, and 10 bases stayed unmatched. Per the germline V gene, CDR1 is MNHEY and CDR2 is SMNVEV (reference sequence). The CDR3 loop is CASSLRREGSDTQYF. DNA for the CDR3: TGTGCCAGCAGCCTACGGCGGGAGGGCTCTGATACGCAGTATTTT.

V and J are TRBV25-1 and TRBJ1-5, with D unresolved. CDR3 length: 14 amino acids. Deletions cut 5 bases from V and 1 base from J, with 9 bases between. The germline V gene has CDR1 MGHDK and CDR2 SYGVNS. The CDR3: CASSQPGSNQPQHF. The CDR3 DNA follows: TGTGCCAGCAGTCAACCCGGGAGCAATCAGCCCCAGCATTTT.

This clonotype appeared a few times. The chain uses TRBV6-1 and TRBJ1-3; D possibly corresponds to TRBD1 (6 bases). Germline CDR1 reads MNHNS; CDR2 reads SASEGT. With 5 bases removed from V and 3 bases from J, the gap between germline ends came to 17 bases. This CDR3 is 16 amino acids long. CDR3 loop: CASSISRGQGGNTIYF. The CDR3 region has the DNA TGTGCCAGCAGTATCAGCAGGGGCCAGGGTGGAAACACCATATATTTT.

This clonotype has just a few counts. J is TRBJ1-2 and V is TRBV4-2, with unresolved D. The CDR3 is 14 residues long. The ends were cut back, 0 bases at V and 2 bases at J, with 7 bases in the middle. CDR1 is LGHNA and CDR2 is YNFKEQ in the germline V gene. The CDR3 DNA is TGTGCCAGCAGCCAAGATAGGCAGAACTATGGCTACACCTTC. Encoded protein: CASSQDRQNYGYTF.

This clonotype came up many times. The chain is built from TRBV12-3 or TRBV12-4 and TRBJ2-2, with D possibly being TRBD2 (5 bases). CDR3 size: 13 residues. V lost 6 bases to trimming and J lost 2 bases, with 7 bases between them. CDR3 DNA sequence: TGTGCCAGCAGAACTAGAAACACCGGGGAGCTGTTTTTT. As protein: CASRTRNTGELFF.

CDR3: CASSSSVPSGRSWNEQFF. In DNA form, the CDR3 reads TGTGCCAGCAGCTCCTCAGTTCCTAGCGGGAGGAGTTGGAATGAGCAGTTCTTC. V and J are TRBV11-2 and TRBJ2-1; TRBD2 aligns across 11 bases. Germline loops: CDR1 SGHAT, CDR2 FQNNGV. The trim removed 4 bases at V and 7 bases at J, leaving 15 bases unmatched. CDR3 length: 18 residues.

This clonotype showed up just a few times. The chain uses TRBV9 and TRBJ2-7, with D perhaps matching TRBD1 or TRBD2 (6 bases each). Germline loops: CDR1 SGDLS, CDR2 YYNGEE. Trimming stripped 0 bases from V and 0 bases from J, with 7 bases between. The CDR3 covers 14 residues. The CDR3 spells CASSVAGASYEQYF. In DNA form, the CDR3 reads TGTGCCAGCAGCGTAGCGGGGGCCTCCTACGAGCAGTACTTC.

This clonotype showed up many times. One junction end disagrees with the germline gene, perhaps due to a read error. This chain uses TRBV12-3 or TRBV12-4 with TRBJ1-5; D not certain. CDR3 length: 13 amino acids. The CDR3 sequence is CASRLGGNQPQHF. CDR3 bases: TGTGCCAGCAGATTAGGAGGGAATCAGCCCCAGCATTTT.

The table lists this clonotype with a few counts. This chain uses TRBV12-3 or TRBV12-4 with TRBJ2-5; D is possibly TRBD1 or TRBD2 (7 bases each). The CDR3 has 14 amino acids. Trimming took off 5 bases at V and 5 bases at J, with 15 bases between the two ends. Written as DNA, the CDR3 is TGTGCCAGCAGTGTGACAGGGAGGGTCGAGACCCAGTACTTC. It encodes CASSVTGRVETQYF.

The chain is built from TRBV12-3 or TRBV12-4 and TRBJ1-3; perhaps TRBD1 as D (6 bases). The CDR3 spans 14 residues. The germline V and J ends were trimmed by 6 bases and 4 bases, with 13 bases remaining between them. CDR3 loop: CASRKTGTGNTIYF. CDR3 nucleotides: TGTGCCAGCAGAAAGACCGGGACAGGAAACACCATATATTTT.

CDR3 DNA: TGCAGTGCCAAGCAGGAAGGCGATGAAGCTTTCTTT. Its translation is CSAKQEGDEAFF. The chain is built from TRBV20-1 and TRBJ1-1, with unresolved D. The CDR3 extends over 12 amino acids. CDR1 and CDR2 (germline): DFQATT, SNEGSKA (reference sequence). The V end lost 6 bases, the J end lost 7 bases, and 15 bases lay between the germline ends.

This clonotype was picked up a small number of times. The chain is built from TRBV7-2 and TRBJ2-7; 9 bases line up with TRBD2. The CDR3 has 16 amino acids. Germline V gene data show CDR1 as SGHTA and CDR2 as FQGNSA. J was trimmed by 3 bases and V by 5 bases; bases with no gene match: 11. The CDR3 nucleotides are TGTGCCAGCAGCATTCTAGCGGGGCAGGGGAACTACGAGCAGTACTTC. Its protein is CASSILAGQGNYEQYF.

This clonotype turned up a few times. The V gene is TRBV5-1, the J gene TRBJ2-5; tentatively, D is TRBD2 (5 bases). The CDR3 sequence is 13 residues long. In germline, CDR1 is SGHRS, CDR2 YFSETQ. Trimming pared 3 bases from V and 9 bases from J, leaving 15 bases between. Here the CDR3 DNA reads TGCGCCAGCAGCTCCGGCGAGAGGACTTCCCAGTACTTC. Encoded protein: CASSSGERTSQYF. Full variable domain (missing parts from reference TRBV5-1 and TRBJ2-5): KAGVTQTPRYLIKTRGQQVTLSCSPISGHRSVSWYQQTPGQGLQFLFEYFSETQRNKGNFPGRFSGRQFSNSRSEMNVSTLELGDSALYLCASSSGERTSQYFGPGTRLLVL.

This clonotype occurred a few times. J is TRBJ2-6 and V is TRBV11-2, with unresolved D. The CDR3 is made up of 16 amino acids. Between the trimmed V and J ends, which lost 3 bases and 5 bases, there was a span of 14 bases. From germline, CDR1 is SGHAT and CDR2 FQNNGV. The CDR3 reads CASSLNGILRANVLTF. CDR3 sequence (DNA): TGTGCCAGCAGCTTGAACGGTATCCTAAGGGCCAACGTCCTGACTTTC.

The chain links TRBV6-5 to TRBJ1-2; D is uncertain. This CDR3 is built from 11 residues. Germline CDR1 MNHEY, CDR2 SVGAGI. V lost 5 bases, J lost 8 bases, and 9 bases lay in between. The CDR3 nucleotides are TGTGCCAGCAGTACGGGTGGAGGCTACACCTTC. Translated: CASSTGGGYTF.